This T cell receptor beta chain appears in the sequencing data of a study of blood T cell repertoires in COVID-19. Study in general: T cells, B-cell-depleted T cells, or PBMCs provided the cDNA or gDNA that served as material.

This clone was seen once. The method was immunoSEQ multiplex PCR; TCRdb's version includes in-frame clones alone and lacks a portion of them. The sample holds around 140,000 clones, less than 90% seen once. Germline CDR1 and CDR2: MNHNY and SVGAGI (reference sequence). Trimming shortened V by 5 bases and J by 10 bases, and 9 bases separated the two germline ends. This CDR3 contains 11 residues. This receptor was obtained from a man in his fifties or sixties with acute or convalescent COVID-19. The chain carries TRBV6-6 and TRBJ2-1; unclear D gene. Sample: peripheral blood. Here the CDR3 reads CASSPSREQFF. The CDR3 coding sequence is TGTGCCAGCAGTCCCTCGAGGGAGCAGTTCTTC.